A single T cell receptor beta chain is shown here with its context. The target antigen is unknown. Lung cancer patients with chemo-refractory metastatic non-small-cell disease were given focal radiation plus CTLA-4 blockade with ipilimumab. This specimen comes from a study of radiotherapy plus CTLA-4 blockade in lung cancer. Overall study context: Across the patients, objective responses occurred in approximately 17%, and disease control in under 35%. General study points: There was expansion of tumor-derived TCR clones in blood after radiotherapy plus ipilimumab. The best prediction of response reportedly came from early blood T cell clone dynamics, with interferon-beta.

The data were produced by immunoSEQ multiplex PCR, yet TCRdb's version contains in-frame clones alone and is incomplete. This table has approximately 94,000 clones, roughly 85% appearing once. The CDR3 consists of 13 residues. The V gene's germline CDR1 is SGHRS and CDR2 YFSETQ. Trimming pared 0 bases from V and 6 bases from J, leaving 9 bases between. The V and J genes are TRBV5-1 and TRBJ1-1; no reliable D call. The receptor was isolated from a human donor with non-small cell lung cancer that progressed on radiotherapy plus ipilimumab. Sequences were derived from peripheral blood, sampled from a patient treated with radiotherapy plus ipilimumab. CDR3 sequence: CASSLAGLSEAFF. The CDR3 DNA follows: TGCGCCAGCAGCTTGGCCGGGTTGTCTGAAGCTTTCTTT.